This T cell receptor beta chain stems from a study of response to subunit inactivated influenza vaccine. CDR3 length: 12 residues. V trimming: 10 bases; J trimming: 11 bases; junction bases outside the gene matches: 6. Per the germline V gene, CDR1 is MDHEN and CDR2 is SYDVKM. Worth noting for this clonotype: Its target is not known.

General observations from the study: Only a handful of new T cells, the authors suggested, are recruited with each seasonal influenza vaccination.

From the RT-PCR reads, TCRdb called clonotypes with MiXCR, one entry per CDR3 protein. The profile covers fewer than 600,000 distinct CDR3 sequences, with approximately 7.8% appearing a single time and about an eighth taken by the ten largest. J is TRBJ2-1 and V is TRBV28; 12 nucleotides line up with TRBD2. The sequence was collected from a man aged 50-75 years who received an inactivated influenza vaccine. This sample comprised PBMCs from blood, obtained around 2 years after vaccination. Here the CDR3 reads CATTSGRRKQFF. The CDR3 region has the DNA TGTGCCACGACTAGCGGGAGACGTAAGCAGTTCTTC.